The 21 T cell receptor beta chains below come from one sample, sequenced in a study of a mutant IDH1 vaccine in newly diagnosed glioma. Using immunoSEQ multiplex PCR, the repertoire was profiled, and TCRdb retains in-frame clones only, with some absent. The sample has about 61,000 clones, about four fifths seen once. Time point given: week 11, during vaccination. Topical imiquimod accompanied each vaccine dose, which consisted of 300 ug of mutant IDH1 20-mer peptide. No antigen is known for these receptors. The material was PBMCs, obtained from a glioma patient whose treatment included an IDH1 peptide vaccine. The source of these receptors is a man aged 50 or older with glioma.

The J gene is TRBJ1-2, the V gene TRBV7-9, with no clear D. Between the trimmed V and J ends, which lost 1 base and 6 bases, there was a span of 6 bases. The CDR3 contains 12 residues. Germline CDR1 reads SEHNR; CDR2 reads FQNEAQ (reference sequence). CDR3 sequence: CASSLDMNGYTF. The CDR3, as DNA: TGTGCCAGCAGCTTAGATATGAATGGCTACACCTTC.

The V and J genes are TRBV25-1 and TRBJ2-3; D uncertain. V shed 2 bases and J shed 5 bases, with 5 bases lying between them. Germline V gives CDR1 MGHDK, CDR2 SYGVNS. This CDR3 is built from 12 residues. The CDR3 spells CASSEVGDTQYF. The DNA of the CDR3 is TGTGCCAGCAGTGAAGTTGGAGATACGCAGTATTTT.

The genes are TRBV25-1 and TRBJ2-5; tentatively, D is TRBD1 or TRBD2 (5 bases each). With 7 bases removed from V and 7 bases from J, the gap between germline ends came to 16 bases. Germline V lookup: CDR1 MGHDK, CDR2 SYGVNS. This CDR3 contains 13 residues. The CDR3 DNA follows: TGTGCCAGCACTAGAGAGGGAAGGGGGACCCAGTACTTC. Its protein is CASTREGRGTQYF.

This clone was seen just once. Within the sample, other DNA sequences also encode this same CDR3. The chain carries TRBV27 and TRBJ2-1; 14 bases are shared with TRBD2. Losses at the gene ends were 5 bases for V and 6 bases for J; bases not matched to a gene: 3. CDR3 length equals 15 residues. The V gene's germline CDR1 is MNHEY and CDR2 SMNVEV (reference sequence). CDR3 region: CASSPGLAGVNEQFF. CDR3 bases: TGTGCCAGCAGTCCGGGACTAGCGGGAGTCAATGAGCAGTTCTTC.

The rearrangement joins TRBV4-1 to TRBJ1-2; 7 positions match TRBD1. V lost 3 bases and J lost 8; bases outside the gene matches: 15. The CDR3 length is 16 residues. Germline V gives CDR1 MGHRA, CDR2 YSYEKL. The CDR3: CASSHPPMGQQLGYTF. CDR3 bases: TGCGCCAGCAGCCACCCCCCGATGGGACAGCAACTAGGCTACACCTTC.

The chain uses TRBV19 and TRBJ2-1, with 9 nucleotides matching TRBD2. V lost 7 bases to trimming and J lost 8 bases; unmatched junction nucleotides: 12. The CDR3 loop spans 15 amino acids. Per the germline V gene, CDR1 is LNHDA and CDR2 is SQIVND (reference sequence). The DNA of the CDR3 is TGTGCCAGTACTGGGTTTGCGGGGGGGGTCTATGAGCAGTTCTTC. This codes for CASTGFAGGVYEQFF.

The rearrangement joins TRBV6-1 to TRBJ2-3; 9 nucleotides agree with TRBD2. Germline V lookup: CDR1 MNHNS, CDR2 SASEGT. V shed 6 bases and J 3 bases; nucleotides not matched to a gene: 7. The CDR3 length is 15 residues. The CDR3 here is CASRPPGLATDTQYF. The DNA for the CDR3 is TGTGCCAGCAGACCACCGGGACTAGCAACAGATACGCAGTATTTT.

This clone appeared once. The genes are TRBV18 and TRBJ1-3; TRBD1 aligns across 8 bases. The V gene end was trimmed by 8 bases and the J gene end by 4 bases; junction bases not matched to a gene: 13. CDR1 is KGHSH, CDR2 LQKENI, per germline. CDR3 length: 16 residues. CDR3 sequence (DNA): TGTGCCAGCACTCCCGAGACCGGGACAGGAGGAAACACCATATATTTT. This translates into CASTPETGTGGNTIYF.

This clone was detected once. V and J are TRBV2 and TRBJ2-6; 8 bases agree with TRBD1. Trimming at V came to 5 bases and at J to 0 bases, leaving 18 bases not matched to a gene. This CDR3 has 21 residues. Germline CDR1 reads SNHLY; CDR2 reads FYNNEI. CDR3 sequence reads: CASSRTGSVSFTSSGANVLTF. The DNA of the CDR3 is TGTGCCAGCAGTAGGACAGGGTCAGTGTCTTTCACGTCCTCTGGGGCCAACGTCCTGACTTTC.

This clone was observed a few times. The chain couples TRBV7-6 to TRBJ2-2; D gene ambiguous. The V end was cut by 5 bases, the J end by 2 bases, with 9 bases between. The CDR3 sequence is 14 residues long. CDR1 and CDR2 (germline): SGHVS, FNYEAQ. Here the CDR3 reads CASSVGTNTGELFF. For the CDR3, the DNA is TGTGCCAGCAGCGTCGGAACCAACACCGGGGAGCTGTTTTTT. Combining the CDR3 with reference TRBV7-6 and TRBJ2-2 gives the whole variable domain GAGVSQSPRYKVTKRGQDVALRCDPISGHVSLYWYRQALGQGPEFLTYFNYEAQQDKSGLPNDRFSAERPEGSISTLTIQRTEQRDSAMYRCASSVGTNTGELFFGEGSRLTVL.

The sample holds a few counts of this clone. J is TRBJ1-5 and V is TRBV30; D is unresolved. Germline CDR1 GTSNPN, CDR2 SVGIG (reference sequence). This CDR3 is 14 amino acids long. Deletions cut 2 bases from V and 7 bases from J, with 15 bases between. CDR3 in amino acids: CAWSSWGFGQPQHF. CDR3 in DNA: TGTGCCTGGAGTTCCTGGGGTTTCGGGCAGCCCCAGCATTTT.

This clone was recorded only once. The V gene is TRBV7-8, the J gene TRBJ1-2; D may be TRBD1 (5 bases). Germline V gene data show CDR1 as SGHVS and CDR2 as FQNEAQ. The CDR3 sequence is 14 residues long. Trimming left V 1 base short and J 8 bases short, with 14 bases between. The CDR3 nucleotides are TGTGCCAGCAGCTTAGAAGGAGGGACGAAGGGCTACACCTTC. Its translation: CASSLEGGTKGYTF. Drawing the rest from reference TRBV7-8 and TRBJ1-2, the complete variable domain is GAGVSQSPRYKVAKRGQDVALRCDPISGHVSLFWYQQALGQGPEFLTYFQNEAQLDKSGLPSDRFFAERPEGSVSTLKIQRTQQEDSAVYLCASSLEGGTKGYTFGSGTRLTVV.

V and J are TRBV30 and TRBJ1-1; D not resolved. CDR1 is GTSNPN, CDR2 SVGIG, per germline (reference sequence). The CDR3 has 13 residues. Between the trimmed V and J ends, which lost 3 bases and 2 bases, there was a span of 10 bases. CDR3 residues: CAWSAKVNTEAFF. DNA for the CDR3: TGTGCCTGGAGCGCCAAGGTTAACACTGAAGCTTTCTTT.

The chain links TRBV15 to TRBJ2-5; 10 bases align to TRBD1. CDR3 size: 15 residues. The germline V gene has CDR1 LNHNV and CDR2 YYDKDF (reference sequence). The V segment lost 3 bases and the J segment 5 bases; nucleotides outside the gene matches: 6. This CDR3 is CATSSGTGAWETQYF. The CDR3 coding sequence is TGTGCCACCAGCAGCGGGACAGGGGCATGGGAGACCCAGTACTTC.

The chain links TRBV29-1 to TRBJ1-1; possible D gene TRBD1, 5 bases. CDR1 is SQVTM, CDR2 ANQGSEA, per germline. CDR3 size: 12 residues. V lost 8 bases, J lost 1 base, and 11 bases lay in between. CDR3 sequence: CSFGTGNTEAFF. The CDR3 region has the DNA TGCAGCTTCGGGACGGGGAACACTGAAGCTTTCTTT.

The gene calls are TRBV10-3 and TRBJ2-1; no reliable D call. CDR1 is ENHRY, CDR2 SYGVKD, per germline. The CDR3 is made up of 16 amino acids. The V end was cut by 3 bases, the J end by 0 bases, with 12 bases between. The CDR3: CAISDSKLSSYNEQFF. Here the CDR3 DNA reads TGTGCCATCAGTGATTCGAAGCTCAGCTCCTACAATGAGCAGTTCTTC.

The V gene is TRBV5-1, the J gene TRBJ2-7; TRBD1 matches 8 bases. The CDR3 is made up of 15 amino acids. Germline V gene lookup returns CDR1 SGHRS and CDR2 YFSETQ. Trimming at V came to 0 bases and at J to 4 bases, leaving 6 bases not matched to a gene. CDR3 in DNA: TGCGCCAGCAGCTTGGGAGCAGGGGGCCTTTACGAGCAGTACTTC. Protein product: CASSLGAGGLYEQYF.

This sequence joins TRBV5-4 and TRBJ2-7; TRBD1 matches 7 bases. V lost 4 bases to trimming and J lost 2 bases; unmatched junction nucleotides: 6. The CDR3 contains 14 residues. Germline loops: CDR1 SGHNT, CDR2 YYREEE (reference sequence). The CDR3 nucleotides are TGTGCCAGCAGCGCCGGACAGGCCCCCTACGAGCAGTACTTC. This codes for CASSAGQAPYEQYF. The entire variable domain, with the rest obtained from reference TRBV5-4 and TRBJ2-7, is as follows: ETGVTQSPTHLIKTRGQQVTLRCSSQSGHNTVSWYQQALGQGPQFIFQYYREEENGRGNFPPRFSGLQFPNYSSELNVNALELDDSALYLCASSAGQAPYEQYFGPGTRLTVT.

CDR3 DNA: TGTGCCAGCAGCCTAAGCACAGATACGCAGTATTTT. Encoded protein: CASSLSTDTQYF. The V call is TRBV11-1, the J call TRBJ2-3; D is unclear. CDR1 and CDR2 (germline): SGHAT, FQDESV (reference sequence). The ends were cut back, 5 bases at V and 0 bases at J, with 3 bases in the middle. This CDR3 is built from 12 residues. The variable domain in full, completed from reference TRBV11-1 and TRBJ2-3, reads EAEVAQSPRYKITEKSQAVAFWCDPISGHATLYWYRQILGQGPELLVQFQDESVVDDSQLPKDRFSAERLKGVDSTLKIQPAELGDSAMYLCASSLSTDTQYFGPGTRLTVL.

The CDR3 nucleotides read TGTGCCAGTAGTATGAGGCGGGATTTCACAGATACGCAGTATTTT. Its protein product is CASSMRRDFTDTQYF. V and J are TRBV19 and TRBJ2-3; D might be TRBD2 (6 bases). The V gene lost 3 bases and the J gene lost 2 bases, with 12 bases spanning the gap. CDR1 LNHDA and CDR2 SQIVND come from the germline V gene (reference sequence). The CDR3 runs to 15 residues.

The genes are TRBV7-9 and TRBJ1-3; no firm D call. Germline assignment: CDR1 SEHNR and CDR2 FQNEAQ (reference sequence). CDR3 length: 15 residues. Trimming pared 5 bases from V and 0 bases from J, leaving 11 bases between. CDR3 DNA: TGTGCCAGCAGCCTCCCAGGCCCCTCTGGAAACACCATATATTTT. Amino acids: CASSLPGPSGNTIYF.